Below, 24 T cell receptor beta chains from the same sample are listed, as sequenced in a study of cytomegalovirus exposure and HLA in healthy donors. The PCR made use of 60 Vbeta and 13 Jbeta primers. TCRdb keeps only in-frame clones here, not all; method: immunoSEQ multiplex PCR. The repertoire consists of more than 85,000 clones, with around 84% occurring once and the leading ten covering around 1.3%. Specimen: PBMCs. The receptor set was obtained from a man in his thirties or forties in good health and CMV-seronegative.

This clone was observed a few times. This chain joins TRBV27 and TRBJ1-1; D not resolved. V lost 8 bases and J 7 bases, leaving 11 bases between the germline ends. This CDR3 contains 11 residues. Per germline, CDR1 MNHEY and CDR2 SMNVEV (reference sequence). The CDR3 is CASSNRVEAFF. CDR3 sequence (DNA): TGTGCCAGCTCAAACCGGGTTGAAGCTTTCTTT.

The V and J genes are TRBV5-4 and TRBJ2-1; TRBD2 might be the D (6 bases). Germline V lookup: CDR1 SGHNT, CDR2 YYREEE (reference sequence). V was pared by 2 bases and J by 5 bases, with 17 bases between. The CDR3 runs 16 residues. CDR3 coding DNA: TGTGCCAGCAGCTTTCCGCCTAATAGCGGAAACAATGAGCAGTTCTTC. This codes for CASSFPPNSGNNEQFF.

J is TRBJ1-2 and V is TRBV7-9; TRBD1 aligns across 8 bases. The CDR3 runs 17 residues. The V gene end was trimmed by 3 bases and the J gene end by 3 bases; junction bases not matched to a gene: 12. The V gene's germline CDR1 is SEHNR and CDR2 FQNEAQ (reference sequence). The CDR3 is CASSFHHRTGSDYGYTF. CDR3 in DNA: TGTGCCAGCAGCTTTCATCACCGGACAGGGTCGGACTATGGCTACACCTTC.

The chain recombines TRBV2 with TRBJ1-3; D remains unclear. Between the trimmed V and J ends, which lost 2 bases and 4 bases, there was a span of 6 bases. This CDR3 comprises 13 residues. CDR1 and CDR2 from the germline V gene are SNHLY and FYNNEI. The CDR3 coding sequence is TGTGCCAGCAGTGAACAAATCGGAAACACCATATATTTT. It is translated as CASSEQIGNTIYF.

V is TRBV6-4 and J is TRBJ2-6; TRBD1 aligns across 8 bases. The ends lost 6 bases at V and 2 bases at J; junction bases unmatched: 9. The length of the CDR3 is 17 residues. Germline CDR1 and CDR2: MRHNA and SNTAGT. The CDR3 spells CASSTGTGSAGANVLTF. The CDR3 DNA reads TGTGCCAGCAGCACCGGGACAGGCTCGGCTGGGGCCAACGTCCTGACTTTC.

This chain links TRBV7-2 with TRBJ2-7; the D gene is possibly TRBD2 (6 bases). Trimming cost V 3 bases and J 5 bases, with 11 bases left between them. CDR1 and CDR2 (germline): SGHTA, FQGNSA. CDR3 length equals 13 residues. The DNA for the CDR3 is TGTGCCAGCAGCTTTGGGGGGAGTAACGAGCAGTACTTC. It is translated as CASSFGGSNEQYF. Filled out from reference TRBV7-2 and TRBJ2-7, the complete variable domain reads GAGVSQSPSNKVTEKGKDVELRCDPISGHTALYWYRQSLGQGLEFLIYFQGNSAPDKSGLPSDRFSAERTGGSVSTLTIQRTQQEDSAVYLCASSFGGSNEQYFGPGTRLTVT.

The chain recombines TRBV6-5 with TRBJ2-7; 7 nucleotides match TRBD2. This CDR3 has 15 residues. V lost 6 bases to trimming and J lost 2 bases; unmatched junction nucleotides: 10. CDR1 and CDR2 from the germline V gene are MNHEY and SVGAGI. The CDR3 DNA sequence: TGTGCCAGCAGGTCTGGGGGAGGGAACACCTACGAGCAGTACTTC. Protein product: CASRSGGGNTYEQYF.

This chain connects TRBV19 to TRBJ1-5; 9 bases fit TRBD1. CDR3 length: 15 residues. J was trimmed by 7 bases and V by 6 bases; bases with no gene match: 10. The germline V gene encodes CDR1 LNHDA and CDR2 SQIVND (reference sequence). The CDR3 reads CASRSPGQGRQPQHF. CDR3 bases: TGTGCCAGTAGGTCCCCCGGACAGGGGCGACAGCCCCAGCATTTT.

CDR3 sequence reads: CASSVDRGNEQYF. The DNA of the CDR3 is TGCGCCAGCAGCGTGGACAGGGGCAACGAGCAGTACTTC. The chain employs TRBV5-1 and TRBJ2-7, with 9 bases lining up with TRBD1. The CDR3 covers 13 residues. The V segment lost 4 bases and the J segment 5 bases; nucleotides outside the gene matches: 4. Germline CDR1 and CDR2: SGHRS and YFSETQ.

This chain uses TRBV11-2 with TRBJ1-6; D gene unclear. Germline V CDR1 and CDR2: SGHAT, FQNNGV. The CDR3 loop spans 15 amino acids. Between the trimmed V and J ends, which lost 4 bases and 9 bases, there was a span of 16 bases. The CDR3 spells CASSSYRIRGSPLHF. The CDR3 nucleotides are TGTGCCAGCAGCTCGTACCGTATTCGCGGTTCACCCCTCCACTTT.

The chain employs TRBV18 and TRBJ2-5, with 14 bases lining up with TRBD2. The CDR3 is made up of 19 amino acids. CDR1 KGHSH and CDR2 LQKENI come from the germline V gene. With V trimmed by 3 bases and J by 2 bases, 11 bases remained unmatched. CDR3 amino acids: CASSPSSGLAGEPQETQYF. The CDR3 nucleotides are TGTGCCAGCTCACCGTCTTCGGGACTAGCGGGAGAACCACAAGAGACCCAGTACTTC. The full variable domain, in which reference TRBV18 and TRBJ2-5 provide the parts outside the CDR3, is NAGVMQNPRHLVRRRGQEARLRCSPMKGHSHVYWYRQLPEEGLKFMVYLQKENIIDESGMPKERFSAEFPKEGPSILRIQQVVRGDSAAYFCASSPSSGLAGEPQETQYFGPGTRLLVL.

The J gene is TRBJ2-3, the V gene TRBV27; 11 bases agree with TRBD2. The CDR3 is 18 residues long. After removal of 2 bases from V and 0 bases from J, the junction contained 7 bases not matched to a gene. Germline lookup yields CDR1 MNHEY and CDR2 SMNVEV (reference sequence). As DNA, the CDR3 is TGTGCCAGCAGTTTACTTCTAGCGGGAGGTTTTAGCACAGATACGCAGTATTTT. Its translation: CASSLLLAGGFSTDTQYF.

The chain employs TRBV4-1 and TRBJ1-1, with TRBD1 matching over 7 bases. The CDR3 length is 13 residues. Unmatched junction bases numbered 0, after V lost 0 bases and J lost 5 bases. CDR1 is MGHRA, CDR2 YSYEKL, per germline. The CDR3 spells CASSQDRGTEAFF. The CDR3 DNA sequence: TGCGCCAGCAGCCAAGACAGGGGGACTGAAGCTTTCTTT.

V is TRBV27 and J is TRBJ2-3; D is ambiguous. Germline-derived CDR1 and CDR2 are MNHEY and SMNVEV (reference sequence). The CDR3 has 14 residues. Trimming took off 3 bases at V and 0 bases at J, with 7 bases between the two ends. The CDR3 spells CASSFVGSTDTQYF. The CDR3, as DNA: TGTGCCAGCAGTTTTGTGGGCAGCACAGATACGCAGTATTTT.

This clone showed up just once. CDR3 in amino acids: CASSASGTGDVNEQFF. The CDR3 DNA sequence: TGCGCCAGCAGCGCATCCGGGACAGGGGATGTCAATGAGCAGTTCTTC. The V gene is TRBV5-1, the J gene TRBJ2-1, with TRBD1 identical over 10 bases. V shed 4 bases and J 6 bases; nucleotides not matched to a gene: 10. The germline V gene has CDR1 SGHRS and CDR2 YFSETQ. The length of the CDR3 is 16 residues.

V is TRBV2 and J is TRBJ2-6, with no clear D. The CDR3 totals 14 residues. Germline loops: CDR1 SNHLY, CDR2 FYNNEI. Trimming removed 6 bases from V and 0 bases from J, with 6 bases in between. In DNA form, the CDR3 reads TGTGCCAGCAGGTGGGCCTCTGGGGCCAACGTCCTGACTTTC. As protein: CASRWASGANVLTF.

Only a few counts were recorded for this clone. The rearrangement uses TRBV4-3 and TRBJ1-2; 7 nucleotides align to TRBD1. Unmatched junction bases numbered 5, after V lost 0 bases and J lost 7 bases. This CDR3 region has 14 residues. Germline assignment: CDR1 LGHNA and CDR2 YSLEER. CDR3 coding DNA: TGCGCCAGCAGCCAAGAACAAGGGGGCGGTGGCTACACCTTC. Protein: CASSQEQGGGGYTF.

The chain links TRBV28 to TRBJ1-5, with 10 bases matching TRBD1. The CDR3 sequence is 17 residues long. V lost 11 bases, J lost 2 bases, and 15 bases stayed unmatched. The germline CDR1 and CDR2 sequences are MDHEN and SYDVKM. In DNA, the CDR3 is TGTGCCGTGAAGGACAGGGGGATGAACCGTGGCAATCAGCCCCAGCATTTT. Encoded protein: CAVKDRGMNRGNQPQHF.

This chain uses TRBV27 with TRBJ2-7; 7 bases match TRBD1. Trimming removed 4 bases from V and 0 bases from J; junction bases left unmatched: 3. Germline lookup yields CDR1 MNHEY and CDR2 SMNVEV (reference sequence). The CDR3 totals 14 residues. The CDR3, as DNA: TGTGCCAGCAGTTGGGACAGCACCTCCTACGAGCAGTACTTC. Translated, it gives CASSWDSTSYEQYF.

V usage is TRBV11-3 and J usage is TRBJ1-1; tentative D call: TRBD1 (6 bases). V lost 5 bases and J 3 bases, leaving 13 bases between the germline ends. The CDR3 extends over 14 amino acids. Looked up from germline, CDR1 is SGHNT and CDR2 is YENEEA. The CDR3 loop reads CASSPRAGDTEAFF. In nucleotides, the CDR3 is TGTGCCAGCAGCCCTCGGGCAGGGGACACTGAAGCTTTCTTT.

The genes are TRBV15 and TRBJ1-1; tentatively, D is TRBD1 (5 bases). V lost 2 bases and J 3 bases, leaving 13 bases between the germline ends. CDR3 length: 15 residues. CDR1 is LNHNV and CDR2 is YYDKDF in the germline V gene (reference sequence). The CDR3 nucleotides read TGTGCCACCAGCAGATATGCAGGGTTTGACACTGAAGCTTTCTTT. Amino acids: CATSRYAGFDTEAFF. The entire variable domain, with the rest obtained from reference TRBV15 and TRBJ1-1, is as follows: DAMVIQNPRYQVTQFGKPVTLSCSQTLNHNVMYWYQQKSSQAPKLLFHYYDKDFNNEADTPDNFQSRRPNTSFCFLDIRSPGLGDTAMYLCATSRYAGFDTEAFFGQGTRLTVV.

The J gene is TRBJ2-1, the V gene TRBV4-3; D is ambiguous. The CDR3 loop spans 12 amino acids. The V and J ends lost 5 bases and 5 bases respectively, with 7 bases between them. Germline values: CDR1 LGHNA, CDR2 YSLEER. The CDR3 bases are TGCGCCAGCAGCGAAACGGACAATGAGCAGTTCTTC. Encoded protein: CASSETDNEQFF.

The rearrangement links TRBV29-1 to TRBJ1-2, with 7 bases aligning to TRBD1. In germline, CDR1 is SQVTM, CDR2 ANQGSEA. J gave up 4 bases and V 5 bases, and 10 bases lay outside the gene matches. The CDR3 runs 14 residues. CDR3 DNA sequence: TGCAGCGTTTATGGACAGGATGGAGTCTATGGCTACACCTTC. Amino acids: CSVYGQDGVYGYTF.

CDR3 nucleotides: TGTGCCAGCAGCTCTTCAGGGGGCTACGAGCAGTACTTC. Amino acid sequence: CASSSSGGYEQYF. V usage is TRBV7-2 and J usage is TRBJ2-5, with TRBD1 identical over 7 bases. The closer fit of TRBJ2-7 to the DNA end suggests the J call may be wrong. Germline-derived CDR1 and CDR2 are SGHTA and FQGNSA. CDR3 length equals 13 residues.